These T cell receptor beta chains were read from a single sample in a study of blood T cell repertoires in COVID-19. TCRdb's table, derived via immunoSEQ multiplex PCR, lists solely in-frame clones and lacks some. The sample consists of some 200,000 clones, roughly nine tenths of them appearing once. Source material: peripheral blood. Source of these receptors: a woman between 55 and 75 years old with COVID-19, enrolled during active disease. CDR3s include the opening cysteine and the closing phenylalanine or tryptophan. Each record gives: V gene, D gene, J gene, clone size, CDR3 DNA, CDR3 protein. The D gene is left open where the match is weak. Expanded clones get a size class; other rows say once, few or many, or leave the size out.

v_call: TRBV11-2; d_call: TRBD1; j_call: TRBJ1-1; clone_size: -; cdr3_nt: TGTGCCAGCAGCTTAGCCCTCGGACAGGGGGCGCCGGCTTTCTTT; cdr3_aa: CASSLALGQGAPAFF
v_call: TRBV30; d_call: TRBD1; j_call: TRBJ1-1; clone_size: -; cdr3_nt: TGTGCCTGGATCAGGGGGACAACGAACACTGAAGCTTTCTTT; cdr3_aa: CAWIRGTTNTEAFF
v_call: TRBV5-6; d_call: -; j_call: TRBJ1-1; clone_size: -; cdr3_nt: TGTGCCAGCAGCTTGGTGGGCGGGCTTCACCTCACTGAAGCTTTCTTT; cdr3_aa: CASSLVGGLHLTEAFF
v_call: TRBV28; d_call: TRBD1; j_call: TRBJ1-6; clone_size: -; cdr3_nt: TGTGCCAGCAGTGGGGGACAGGGCCTGTCATCACCCCTCCACTTT; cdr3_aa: CASSGGQGLSSPLHF
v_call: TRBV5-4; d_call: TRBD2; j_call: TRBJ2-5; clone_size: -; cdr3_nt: TGTGCCAGCAGCCCTGGGACTAGCGGGAGGGCGGGGACCCAGTACTTC; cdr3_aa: CASSPGTSGRAGTQYF
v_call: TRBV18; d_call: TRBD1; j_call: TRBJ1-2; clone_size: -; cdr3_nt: TGTGCCAGCTCACCACAGGGACAGGGGGTCGGCTATGGCTACACCTTC; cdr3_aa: CASSPQGQGVGYGYTF
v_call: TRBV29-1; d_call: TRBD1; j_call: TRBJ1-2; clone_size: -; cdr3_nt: TGCAGCGTTGGTGTGGGGACAGGGAACTATGGCTACACCTTC; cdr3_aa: CSVGVGTGNYGYTF
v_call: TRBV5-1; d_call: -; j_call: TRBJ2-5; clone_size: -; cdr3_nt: TGCGCCAGCAGCCCTGGGCTAGGGACCGGGGGCCAAGAGACCCAGTACTTC; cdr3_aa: CASSPGLGTGGQETQYF
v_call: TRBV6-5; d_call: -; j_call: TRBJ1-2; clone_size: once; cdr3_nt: TGTGCCAGCAGTTATTCGTCGGGACAAATATTAAATGGCTACACCTTC; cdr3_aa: CASSYSSGQILNGYTF
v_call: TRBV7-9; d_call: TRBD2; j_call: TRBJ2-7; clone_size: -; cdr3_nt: TGTGCCAGCAGCCTAGGAAGCGGGAGAGGGTACGAGCAGTACTTC; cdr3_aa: CASSLGSGRGYEQYF
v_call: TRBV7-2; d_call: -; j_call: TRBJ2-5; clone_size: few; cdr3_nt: TGTGCCAGCAGCCCACCTTCCGGGACAAGGGAGACCCAGTACTTC; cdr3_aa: CASSPPSGTRETQYF
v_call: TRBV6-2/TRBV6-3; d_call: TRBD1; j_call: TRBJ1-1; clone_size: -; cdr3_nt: TGTGCCAGCAGTTACCGGACAGGGAACACTGAAGCTTTCTTT; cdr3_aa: CASSYRTGNTEAFF
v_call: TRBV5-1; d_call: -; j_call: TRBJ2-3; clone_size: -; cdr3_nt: TGCGCCAGCAGCTGGGGACTGGGCCCTGGGTCTGGCACAGATACGCAGTATTTT; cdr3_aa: CASSWGLGPGSGTDTQYF
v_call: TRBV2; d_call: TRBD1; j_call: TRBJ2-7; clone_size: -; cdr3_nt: TGTGCCAGCAGTGAAGGCGGACAGGGCCCCCTGGAGCAGTACTTC; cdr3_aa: CASSEGGQGPLEQYF
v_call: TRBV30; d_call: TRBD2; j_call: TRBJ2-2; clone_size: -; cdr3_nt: TGTGCCTGGAAGCGGCTAGCGGGAAACACCGGGGAGCTGTTTTTT; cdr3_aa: CAWKRLAGNTGELFF
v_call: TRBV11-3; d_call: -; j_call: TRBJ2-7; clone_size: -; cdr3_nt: TGTGCCAGCAGCTCCGGGACACTGTCCACCTACGAGCAGTACTTC; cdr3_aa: CASSSGTLSTYEQYF
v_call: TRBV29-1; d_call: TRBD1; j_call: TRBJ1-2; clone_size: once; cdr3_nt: TGCAGCGTTGGAATTGGGACAGGGGGCAGCTATGGCTACACCTTC; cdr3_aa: CSVGIGTGGSYGYTF
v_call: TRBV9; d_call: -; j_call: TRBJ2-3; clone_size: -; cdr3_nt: TGTGCCAGCAGCGTAGTGGGAGAATCGACAGATACGCAGTATTTT; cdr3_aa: CASSVVGESTDTQYF
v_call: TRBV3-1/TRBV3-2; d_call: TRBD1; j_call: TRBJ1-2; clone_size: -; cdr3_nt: TGTGCCAGCAGCCGGGGGGACAGAGAATATGGCTACACCTTC; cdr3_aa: CASSRGDREYGYTF
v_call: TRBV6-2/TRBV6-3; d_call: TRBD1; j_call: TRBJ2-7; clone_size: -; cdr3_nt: TGTGCCAGCAGCTTCGGACAGGGAATCGAGCAGTACTTC; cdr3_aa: CASSFGQGIEQYF